This TCR beta chain was identified in a study of T cell responses to AZD1222 COVID-19 vaccine. Notes on the study in general: Repertoires were sampled only after the peak T cell response. AZD1222 recipients seropositive at baseline numbered only 5 to 7. Nearly half of spike-specific TCRs reportedly target variant regions that are unmutated in the B.1.351 and B.1.1.7 variants.

As to this clone: The target antigen is unknown.

Repertoires were generated with immunoSEQ multiplex PCR, while TCRdb's copy carries only in-frame clones and drops some. The data contain about 140,000 clones, around 93% of them seen just once; the ten biggest clones take up less than 2.5%. The CDR3 is made up of 13 amino acids. Trimming shortened V by 5 bases and J by 9 bases, and 11 bases separated the two germline ends. Germline V gene lookup returns CDR1 SGHTA and CDR2 FQGTGA. The specimen was peripheral blood, collected on day 0 of AZD1222 vaccination. This TCR was sampled from an adult in good health. This chain joins TRBV7-3 and TRBJ1-6, with D possibly matching TRBD1 (5 bases). The CDR3 loop is CASSPGARSPLHF. The DNA of the CDR3 is TGTGCCAGCAGCCCTGGGGCCCGTTCACCCCTCCACTTT.